These T cell receptor beta chains were read from a single sample in a study of vaccination and CD4 T cells after COVID-19. TCRdb independently ran MiXCR on the PCR reads; one entry per CDR3 protein. The table lists around 25,000 distinct CDR3 sequences, 28% of them singletons. For these receptors, no antigen is known. The sample in question was CD4+ T cells from blood, cultured in vitro, obtained about 7 months after SARS-CoV-2 vaccination. Every receptor here comes from a human donor who had recovered from COVID-19. Both conserved end residues are part of each CDR3. The D gene is left open where the match is weak. Clone size appears in some rows only: once, few, many, or a class for an expanded clone.

>NA|few|TRBJ1-6|TRBV10-1
TGCGCCAGCAGTGAGTCTCTTGGGGATTCACCCCTCCACTTT
CASSESLGDSPLHF
>NA|NA|TRBJ2-7|TRBV20-1
TGCAGTGCTAGTCGGGGGAGGCAGGGCGCTGCCGAGCAGTACTTC
CSASRGRQGAAEQYF
>NA|NA|TRBJ1-6|TRBV5-1
TGCGCCAGCAGCCTAATATCCACGGAAGCGGGCTCACCCCTCCACTTT
CASSLISTEAGSPLHF
>TRBD2|NA|TRBJ2-1|TRBV4-2
TGTGCCAGCAGCCAAGATGGGAGGGCCACCCACAATGAGCAGTTCTTC
CASSQDGRATHNEQFF
>TRBD2|few|TRBJ2-1|TRBV10-3
TGTGCCTCCCAGCTAGCGGGAGGGCCATATGAGCAGTTCTTC
CASQLAGGPYEQFF
>NA|NA|TRBJ2-3|TRBV20-1
TGCAGTGCTAGGGGGGGGGCAGCAGATACGCAGTATTTT
CSARGGAADTQYF
>TRBD2|NA|TRBJ2-6|TRBV20-1
TGCAGTGCTAGGGGACTAAGCTCTGGGGCCAACGTCCTGACTTTC
CSARGLSSGANVLTF
>NA|NA|TRBJ2-5|TRBV4-3
TGCGCCAGCAGCCAGGGCGATCGGGCGGACGGGGAGACCCAGTACTTC
CASSQGDRADGETQYF
>NA|NA|TRBJ2-1|TRBV7-9
TGTGCCAGCAGCTTAGGTGCCTCCTACAATGAGCAGTTCTTC
CASSLGASYNEQFF
>TRBD2|few|TRBJ2-7|TRBV28
TGTGCCAGCAGTTTATCGCTAGCGGGTTCCTACGAGCAGTACTTC
CASSLSLAGSYEQYF
>TRBD1|NA|TRBJ2-5|TRBV7-2
TGTGCCAGCAGGAACAGGGGTAGCGAGACCCAGTACTTC
CASRNRGSETQYF
>NA|NA|TRBJ1-6|TRBV5-5
TGTGCCAGCAGTCCGGACAGCCTTAATTCACCCCTCCACTTT
CASSPDSLNSPLHF
>TRBD2|NA|TRBJ2-3|TRBV6-1
TGTGCCAGCCTGAAGACTAGCGGGAGAACAGATACGCAGTATTTT
CASLKTSGRTDTQYF
>NA|few|TRBJ2-5|TRBV20-1
TGCAGTGCTAGGCTCCCCGAAAAAGAGACCCAGTACTTC
CSARLPEKETQYF
>NA|few|TRBJ1-1|TRBV6-5
TGTGCCAGCAGTTACAACGGACAGCTGAACACTGAAGCTTTCTTT
CASSYNGQLNTEAFF
>NA|few|TRBJ2-5|TRBV7-2
TGTGCCAGCAGCTTAGACAGGGTCCAAGAGACCCAGTACTTC
CASSLDRVQETQYF
>NA|NA|TRBJ2-6|TRBV29-1
TGCAGCGTTGGACAGACAGGGAGGGGTGGGGCCAACGTCCTGACTTTC
CSVGQTGRGGANVLTF
>NA|few|TRBJ1-1|TRBV20-1
TGCAGTGCTAGAGTGGATAATTTGGCGAACACTGAAGCTTTCTTT
CSARVDNLANTEAFF
>TRBD1|once|TRBJ1-2|TRBV6-5
TGTGCCGGCAGTTCCCGGACAGGGGACTATGGCTACACCTTC
CAGSSRTGDYGYTF
>NA|NA|TRBJ2-5|TRBV2
TGTGCCAGCAGTGAACGGTGGGGTCGGGGGCGGCAAGAGACCCAGTACTTC
CASSERWGRGRQETQYF
>NA|NA|TRBJ1-5|TRBV7-8
TGTGCCAGCACCCCGAGGGCCGGGGGAAGCAATCAGCCCCAGCATTTT
CASTPRAGGSNQPQHF
>TRBD2|NA|TRBJ2-7|TRBV4-1
TGCGCCAGCAGCCAAGGGGTCCAGGCGGGACTAGCGGACCTCGAGCAGTACTTC
CASSQGVQAGLADLEQYF
>NA|few|TRBJ2-6|TRBV7-2
TGTGCCAGCAGCTCCGGTCGCTCTGGGGCCAACGTCCTGACTTTC
CASSSGRSGANVLTF
>TRBD1|few|TRBJ2-3|TRBV20-1
TGCAGTGCTAGGGGTAGACAGGGCGTTTCAGATACGCAGTATTTT
CSARGRQGVSDTQYF
>NA|few|TRBJ1-6|TRBV6-1
TGTGCCAGCAGGGCTGTATTGGGCTATAATTCACCCCTCCACTTT
CASRAVLGYNSPLHF
>TRBD1|few|TRBJ1-6|TRBV19
TGTGCCAGTAGCGACGGACAGGGGGGTAATTCACCCCTCCACTTT
CASSDGQGGNSPLHF
>TRBD1|few|TRBJ2-7|TRBV7-9
TGTGCCAGCAGCTTTTGGGACAGATCCTACGAGCAGTACTTC
CASSFWDRSYEQYF
>TRBD2|few|TRBJ2-3|TRBV15
TGTGCCACCAGCGGCCTCCCGGGACTAGCGGGAGGAGATACGCAGTATTTT
CATSGLPGLAGGDTQYF
>NA|NA|TRBJ2-5|TRBV4-1
TGCGCCAGCAGCCAAGTATCTCTAGGGGCCTCGTCGAAGGAGACCCAGTACTTC
CASSQVSLGASSKETQYF
>NA|few|TRBJ1-2|TRBV6-5
TGTGCCAGCAGTTATGGGGGGGCCGGAACTTATGGCTACACCTTC
CASSYGGAGTYGYTF
>NA|NA|TRBJ1-1|TRBV12-3/TRBV12-4
TGTGCCAGCAGTCCCTCGACAGGATGGCACACTGAAGCTTTCTTT
CASSPSTGWHTEAFF
>NA|once|TRBJ2-1|TRBV20-1
TGCAGTGCTCATATGGAGAATGAGCAGTTCTTC
CSAHMENEQFF
>TRBD2|few|TRBJ2-3|TRBV20-1
TGCAGTGCTAACCCGGGACTAGCGGGAATCACAGATACGCAGTATTTT
CSANPGLAGITDTQYF
>TRBD1|few|TRBJ2-3|TRBV6-4
TGTGCCAGCAGTGACTCAGGGGGCGCAGATACGCAGTATTTT
CASSDSGGADTQYF
>NA|few|TRBJ2-5|TRBV6-1
TGTGCCAGCTCCCTTAGGCAGTACCAAGAGACCCAGTACTTC
CASSLRQYQETQYF
>TRBD1|few|TRBJ1-1|TRBV20-1
TGCAGTGCCCACGGACCACAGGGGGTCCCCGTGAACACTGAAGCTTTCTTT
CSAHGPQGVPVNTEAFF
>NA|few|TRBJ1-2|TRBV29-1
TGCAGCGTTGAAGACGGAGTAAACTATGGCTACACCTTC
CSVEDGVNYGYTF
>TRBD1|NA|TRBJ1-1|TRBV7-9
TGTGCCAGCAGCTTTAATACTCAGGGGGGGAACACTGAAGCTTTCTTT
CASSFNTQGGNTEAFF
>NA|NA|TRBJ1-3|TRBV21-1
TGTGCCAGCAGCAACCTGGACAGGGTAAAGGTAGACACCATATATTTT
CASSNLDRVKVDTIYF
>TRBD2|NA|TRBJ2-3|TRBV28
TGTGCCAGCACGGCGCCGGGACTAGCAGCAGATACGCAGTATTTT
CASTAPGLAADTQYF
>TRBD2|few|TRBJ2-2|TRBV7-6
TGTGCCAGCAGCTGGACTAGCGGGAGGGCCGGGGAGCTGTTTTTT
CASSWTSGRAGELFF
>NA|few|TRBJ2-7|TRBV10-3
TGTGCCAGCGGGACACAACCCTCCTACGAGCAGTACTTC
CASGTQPSYEQYF
>NA|once|TRBJ2-3|TRBV28
TGTGCCAGCAGTTTATTGAGTTCGCCCACAGATACGCAGTATTTT
CASSLLSSPTDTQYF
>NA|NA|TRBJ2-7|TRBV7-6
TGTGCCAGCAGCATCAGGACAGAATCCTCTCCAGTCGAGCAGTACTTC
CASSIRTESSPVEQYF
>NA|few|TRBJ1-6|TRBV28
TGTGCCAGCAGTTTTAGGAGGGACTCACCCCTCCACTTT
CASSFRRDSPLHF
>NA|once|TRBJ1-2|TRBV4-2
TGTGCCAGCAGCCAAGCCGTGGACGAGGTGAGGGGCTACACCTTC
CASSQAVDEVRGYTF
>NA|few|TRBJ2-3|TRBV7-2
TGTGCCAGCAGCTTTGGGCCAGATACGCAGTATTTT
CASSFGPDTQYF
>NA|few|TRBJ2-7|TRBV20-1
TGCAGTGCTTTCGTCGGGGGGACAGGAATCTACGAGCAGTACTTC
CSAFVGGTGIYEQYF
>TRBD1|NA|TRBJ2-7|TRBV4-2
TGTGCCAGCAGCCAAGTCCAGGGGGCTGATTGGGAGCAGTACTTC
CASSQVQGADWEQYF
>TRBD2|medium-sized|TRBJ2-5|TRBV19
TGTGCCAGTAGTCCTGGGACTAGCTTGGGGACCCAGTACTTC
CASSPGTSLGTQYF
>NA|NA|TRBJ2-1|TRBV2
TGTGCCAGCAGTGAGCTGAGCAATGAGCAGTTCTTC
CASSELSNEQFF
>NA|NA|TRBJ2-7|TRBV7-9
TGTGCCAGCAGCTGGGATCTCCACGAGCAGTACTTC
CASSWDLHEQYF
>TRBD2|NA|TRBJ2-3|TRBV7-8
TGTGCCAGCAGCATACTAGCGGGAGGGCCGAGTACGCAGTATTTT
CASSILAGGPSTQYF
>NA|few|TRBJ2-3|TRBV24-1
TGTGCCACCAGTGTAACCGAGGGGATCACAGATACGCAGTATTTT
CATSVTEGITDTQYF
>NA|NA|TRBJ2-3|TRBV5-4
TGTGCCAGCAGCGGAATGGACACCTTCACAGATACGCAGTATTTT
CASSGMDTFTDTQYF
>NA|many|TRBJ1-2|TRBV6-1
TGTGCCAGCAGTGAGAGGACAGACAGTGGCTACACCTTC
CASSERTDSGYTF
>NA|many|TRBJ2-5|TRBV7-2
TGTGCCAGCAGCTCAGGGAACGAAGAGACCCAGTACTTC
CASSSGNEETQYF
>NA|few|TRBJ2-7|TRBV7-9
TGTGCCAGCAGCTCCACAGGAGGGAAGTGGGCTCGAGAGCAGTACTTC
CASSSTGGKWAREQYF
>NA|NA|TRBJ2-1|TRBV2
TGTGCCAGCAAGAGGAATGAGCAGTTCTTC
CASKRNEQFF